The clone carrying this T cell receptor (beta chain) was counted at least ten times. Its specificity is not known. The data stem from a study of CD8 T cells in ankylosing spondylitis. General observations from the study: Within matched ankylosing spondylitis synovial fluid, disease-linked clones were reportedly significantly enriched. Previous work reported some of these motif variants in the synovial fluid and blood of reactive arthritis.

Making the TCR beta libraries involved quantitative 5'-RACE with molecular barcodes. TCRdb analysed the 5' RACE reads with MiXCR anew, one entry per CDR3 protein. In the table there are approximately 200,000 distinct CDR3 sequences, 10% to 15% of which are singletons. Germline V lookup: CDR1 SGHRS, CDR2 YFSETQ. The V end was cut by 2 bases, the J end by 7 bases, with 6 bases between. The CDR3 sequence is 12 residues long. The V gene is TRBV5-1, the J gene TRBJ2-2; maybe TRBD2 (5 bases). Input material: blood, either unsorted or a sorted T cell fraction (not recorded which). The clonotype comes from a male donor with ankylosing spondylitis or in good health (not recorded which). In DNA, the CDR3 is TGCGCCAGCAGCTTTAGCGACGGGGAGCTGTTTTTT. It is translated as CASSFSDGELFF.